This is a list of T cell receptor beta chains from one sample in a study of post-analysis software for immune sequencing data. TCRdb analysed the PCR reads with MiXCR anew, one entry per CDR3 protein. The profile shows a few hundred thousand distinct CDR3 sequences, nearly 45% of them singletons. The sample consisted of blood. These receptors were obtained from a girl aged 5 to 17 with multiple sclerosis. Both conserved end residues are part of each CDR3. Each record gives: J gene, V gene, D gene, clone size, CDR3 protein, CDR3 DNA. A D gene is named only where the DNA matches it firmly. Clone size is not always given. Where it is, it says once, few, many or a class for expanded clones.

J: TRBJ1-5; V: TRBV20-1; D: .; size: .; CDR3: CSASGRSNQPQHF; DNA: TGCAGTGCTAGCGGACGGTCCAATCAGCCCCAGCATTTT
J: TRBJ2-7; V: TRBV20-1; D: TRBD2; size: .; CDR3: CSARALAGNYEQYF; DNA: TGCAGTGCTAGGGCACTAGCGGGGAACTACGAGCAGTACTTC
J: TRBJ1-2; V: TRBV24-1; D: TRBD1; size: many; CDR3: CATSDRGQGDGYTF; DNA: TGTGCCACCAGTGATCGGGGACAGGGGGACGGCTACACCTTC
J: TRBJ2-5; V: TRBV4-1; D: TRBD1; size: few; CDR3: CASSQGTGWETQYF; DNA: TGCGCCAGCAGCCAAGGGACAGGGTGGGAGACCCAGTACTTC
J: TRBJ2-5; V: TRBV10-3; D: .; size: few; CDR3: CAISELNRRFQETQYF; DNA: TGTGCCATCAGTGAGTTGAACAGGAGATTCCAAGAGACCCAGTACTTC
J: TRBJ2-5; V: TRBV29-1; D: .; size: .; CDR3: CSVGGETQYF; DNA: TGCAGCGTTGGGGGGGAGACCCAGTACTTC
J: TRBJ2-6; V: TRBV10-3; D: .; size: .; CDR3: CAIRSRSSSGANVLTF; DNA: TGTGCCATCAGGTCTCGGTCCAGCTCTGGGGCCAACGTCCTGACTTTC
J: TRBJ2-7; V: TRBV29-1; D: .; size: .; CDR3: CGVAPAVSYEQYF; DNA: TGCGGCGTTGCCCCCGCTGTATCCTACGAGCAGTACTTC
J: TRBJ2-2; V: TRBV7-2; D: .; size: .; CDR3: CASSGRANTGELFF; DNA: TGTGCCAGCAGTGGGCGGGCGAACACCGGGGAGCTGTTTTTT
J: TRBJ2-3; V: TRBV27; D: .; size: .; CDR3: CASSINPRPDTQYF; DNA: TGTGCCAGCTCCATCAATCCGCGGCCAGATACGCAGTATTTT
J: TRBJ1-6; V: TRBV4-1; D: .; size: .; CDR3: CASSQLDRPYSPLHF; DNA: TGCGCCAGCAGCCAGTTAGACCGACCCTATTCACCCCTCCACTTT
J: TRBJ2-5; V: TRBV4-2; D: TRBD1; size: .; CDR3: CASSQDPGGETQYF; DNA: TGTGCCAGCAGCCAAGATCCAGGGGGAGAGACCCAGTACTTC